The clone carrying this T cell receptor beta chain was recorded at least ten times. Its target is unknown. The data were taken from a study of regulatory T cells in long-lasting Graves disease. Study outcomes and limitations: Persistent Graves' patients showed less TCR diversity than newly diagnosed ones. Limited sample numbers may have lowered accuracy.

CDR1 and CDR2 (germline): SGHTA, FQGNSA. The CDR3 runs 17 residues. Trimming took off 0 bases at V and 2 bases at J, with 14 bases between the two ends. Building the TCR beta libraries relied on iRepertoire HTBI primers, and CDR3 regions underwent Arm-PCR. MiXCR, applied by TCRdb to the multiplex PCR reads, yields one record per CDR3 protein. The sample has 250,000 or so distinct CDR3 sequences, around 21% seen once. Regarding time point: newly diagnosed GD, antithyroid drugs for less than 3 months. Making the TCR library involved RNA that had been extracted from PBMCs. The rearrangement joins TRBV7-2 to TRBJ1-3, with D possibly being TRBD1 (6 bases). The receptor comes from a female donor with Graves disease. Sample: peripheral blood mononuclear cells (PBMCs), taken at new diagnosis, from a patient treated with antithyroid drugs. The CDR3 protein is CASSLAATQGTGNTIYF. Written as DNA, the CDR3 is TGTGCCAGCAGCTTAGCGGCTACACAGGGAACTGGAAACACCATATATTTT. The entire variable domain, with the rest obtained from reference TRBV7-2 and TRBJ1-3, is as follows: GAGVSQSPSNKVTEKGKDVELRCDPISGHTALYWYRQSLGQGLEFLIYFQGNSAPDKSGLPSDRFSAERTGGSVSTLTIQRTQQEDSAVYLCASSLAATQGTGNTIYFGEGSWLTVV.